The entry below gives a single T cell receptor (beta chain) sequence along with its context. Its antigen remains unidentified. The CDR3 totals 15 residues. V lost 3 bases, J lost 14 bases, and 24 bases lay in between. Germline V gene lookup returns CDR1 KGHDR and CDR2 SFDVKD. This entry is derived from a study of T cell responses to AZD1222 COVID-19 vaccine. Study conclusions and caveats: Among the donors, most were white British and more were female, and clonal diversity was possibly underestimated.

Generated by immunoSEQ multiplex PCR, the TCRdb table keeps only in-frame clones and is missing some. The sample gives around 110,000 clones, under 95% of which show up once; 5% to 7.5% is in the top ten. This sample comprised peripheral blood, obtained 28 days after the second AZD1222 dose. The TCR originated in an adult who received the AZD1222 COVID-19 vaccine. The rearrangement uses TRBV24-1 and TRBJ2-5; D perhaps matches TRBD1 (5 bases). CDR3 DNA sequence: TGTGCCACCAGTGATAACAGGAAGGGCCAAGAGACCCCCTACTTC. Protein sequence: CATSDNRKGQETPYF.